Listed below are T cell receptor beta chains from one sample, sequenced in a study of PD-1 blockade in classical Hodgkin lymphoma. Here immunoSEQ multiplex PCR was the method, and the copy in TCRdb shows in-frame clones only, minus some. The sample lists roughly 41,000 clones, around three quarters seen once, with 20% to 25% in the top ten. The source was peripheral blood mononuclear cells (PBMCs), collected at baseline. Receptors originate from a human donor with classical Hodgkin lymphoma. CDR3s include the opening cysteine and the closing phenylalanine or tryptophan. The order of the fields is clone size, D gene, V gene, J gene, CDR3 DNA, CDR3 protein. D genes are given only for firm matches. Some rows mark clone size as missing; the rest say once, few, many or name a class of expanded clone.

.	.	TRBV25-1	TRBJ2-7	TGTGCCAGCAGTCACCAGTTCTACGAGCAGTACTTC	CASSHQFYEQYF
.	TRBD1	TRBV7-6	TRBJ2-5	TGTGCCAGCAGCTTAGCGACAGGGGCGAAGGAGACCCAGTACTTC	CASSLATGAKETQYF
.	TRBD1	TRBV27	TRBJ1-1	TGTGCCAGTACAGGGGCTATGAACACTGAAGCTTTCTTT	CASTGAMNTEAFF
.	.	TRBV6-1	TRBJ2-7	TGTGCCAGCGTAATGGTTGAATACTCCTACGAGCAGTACTTC	CASVMVEYSYEQYF
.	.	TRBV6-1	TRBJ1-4	TGTGCCAGCAAGCACCCCAGGGTCGAAAAACTGTTTTTT	CASKHPRVEKLFF
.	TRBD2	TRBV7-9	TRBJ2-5	TGTGCCAGCAGCTCCTGGACTAGCGGGATTCCGGAGACCCAGTACTTC	CASSSWTSGIPETQYF
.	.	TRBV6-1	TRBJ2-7	TGTGCCAGCAGTGAAGCAGTGGAGGGAACCTACGAGCAGTACTTC	CASSEAVEGTYEQYF
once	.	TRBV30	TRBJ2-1	TGTGCCTGGAGTGAGAGGCGCAATGAGCAGTTCTTC	CAWSERRNEQFF
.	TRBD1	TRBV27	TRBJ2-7	TGTGCCAGCACCACCAAACGACAGGGGGCCTACGAGCAGTACTTC	CASTTKRQGAYEQYF
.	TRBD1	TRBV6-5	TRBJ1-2	TGTGCCAGCAAGGACAGGGTCTATGGCTACACCTTC	CASKDRVYGYTF
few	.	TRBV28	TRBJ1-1	TGTGCCAGCAGCCTTCGACTTGGAGCTTTCTTT	CASSLRLGAFF
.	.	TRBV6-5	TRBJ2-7	TGTGCCAGCAGAGAGAGCTCCTACGAGCAGTACTTC	CASRESSYEQYF
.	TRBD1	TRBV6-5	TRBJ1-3	TGTGCCAGTGGGACAGCTGGAAACACCATATATTTT	CASGTAGNTIYF
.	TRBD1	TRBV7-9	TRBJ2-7	TGTGCCAGCAGCTTGAGACAGGGGGATCGCTCCTACGAGCAGTACTTC	CASSLRQGDRSYEQYF
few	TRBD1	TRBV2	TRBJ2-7	TGTGCCAGCGGACAGGGATACTACGAGCAGTACTTC	CASGQGYYEQYF
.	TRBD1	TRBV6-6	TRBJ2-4	TGTGCCAGCAGTCTTGGGACAGGGACGGCCAAAAACATTCAGTACTTC	CASSLGTGTAKNIQYF
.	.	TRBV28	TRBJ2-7	TGTGCCAGCGGGGGGGGCGTTGGAGACGAGCAGTACTTC	CASGGGVGDEQYF
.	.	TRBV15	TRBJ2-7	TGTGCCACCAGCAGCGGGGTGGGGCCCGGCTACGAGCAGTACTTC	CATSSGVGPGYEQYF
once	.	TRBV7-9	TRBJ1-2	TGTGCCAGCAGCTTAGTAGCTACCCCTAACTATGGCTACACCTTC	CASSLVATPNYGYTF
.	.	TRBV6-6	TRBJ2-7	TGTGCCAGCAGTTCTTGGGACGGTACCTACGAGCAGTACTTC	CASSSWDGTYEQYF
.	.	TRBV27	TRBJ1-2	TGTGCCAGCAGTTCCCCCGTGGGGGGAAGACTTAACTATGGCTACACCTTC	CASSSPVGGRLNYGYTF
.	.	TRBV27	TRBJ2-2	TGTGCCAGCAGTCCGGGACCCTACACCGGGGAGCTGTTTTTT	CASSPGPYTGELFF
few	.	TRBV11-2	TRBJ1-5	TGTGCCAGCAGCTTTGGTTTCAATCAGCCCCAGCATTTT	CASSFGFNQPQHF
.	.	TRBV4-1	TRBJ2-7	TGCGCCAGCAGCCAGCAGGGCTACGAGCAGTACTTC	CASSQQGYEQYF